The next 21 T cell receptor beta chains were all read from a single sample in a study of control samples from healthy donors and cancer patients. The table came from immunoSEQ multiplex PCR; TCRdb's copy has only in-frame clones and leaves some out. The sample holds 150,000 to 200,000 clones; about nine tenths are singletons and the top ten take about 1.6%. What was sequenced was blood. These receptor sequences come from a woman aged 25 to 45 in good health.

The gene calls are TRBV3-1 (or the pseudogene TRBV3-2) and TRBJ2-2; 13 bases align to TRBD2. J was trimmed by 3 bases and V by 2 bases; bases with no gene match: 3. The germline CDR1 and CDR2 sequences are LGHDT and YNNKEL (reference sequence). This CDR3 has 17 residues. The CDR3 nucleotides read TGTGCCAGCAGCCAATGGACTAGCGGGAGCTACACCGGGGAGCTGTTTTTT. Encoded protein: CASSQWTSGSYTGELFF.

The CDR3 bases are TGTGCCAGCAGCCAAGATCCTACCTCTGGAAACACCATATATTTT. Translating gives CASSQDPTSGNTIYF. This chain uses TRBV4-2 with TRBJ1-3, with D unclear. Germline V gene sequence: CDR1 LGHNA, CDR2 YNFKEQ. V lost 0 bases and J lost 0, with 6 bases in between. The CDR3 consists of 15 residues.

This chain uses TRBV11-2 with TRBJ2-2; TRBD2 matches at 8 bases. The CDR3 loop spans 16 amino acids. Germline loops: CDR1 SGHAT, CDR2 FQNNGV. V trimming: 5 bases; J trimming: 5 bases; junction bases outside the gene matches: 10. The CDR3 bases are TGTGCCAGCAGCCCCAACCCGGGACTAGGGACCGGGGAGCTGTTTTTT. It specifies CASSPNPGLGTGELFF. Combining the CDR3 with reference TRBV11-2 and TRBJ2-2 gives the whole variable domain EAGVAQSPRYKIIEKRQSVAFWCNPISGHATLYWYQQILGQGPKLLIQFQNNGVVDDSQLPKDRFSAERLKGVDSTLKIQPAKLEDSAVYLCASSPNPGLGTGELFFGEGSRLTVL.

V gene TRBV14 combines with J gene TRBJ1-1; TRBD1 matches at 7 bases. V was clipped by 0 bases and J by 5 bases; unmatched bases: 3. The CDR3 has 14 residues. Germline CDR1 reads SGHDN; CDR2 reads FVKESK. For the CDR3, the DNA is TGTGCCAGCAGCCAAGATCTCAGGGGGACTGAAGCTTTCTTT. Protein sequence: CASSQDLRGTEAFF.

This chain uses TRBV29-1 with TRBJ1-5; a weak D match, TRBD1 (6 bases). Looked up from germline, CDR1 is SQVTM and CDR2 is ANQGSEA. The CDR3 covers 12 residues. The V end was cut by 6 bases, the J end by 7 bases, with 13 bases between. For the CDR3, the DNA is TGCAGCGTCGGCAACAGGGACCAGCCCCAGCATTTT. This encodes CSVGNRDQPQHF.

This clone occurred once. CDR3 bases: TGTGCCAGCAGTGACGCGACTAGCGGGAGTAATGAGCAGTTCTTC. This translates into CASSDATSGSNEQFF. The gene calls are TRBV6-4 and TRBJ2-1; 12 bases fit TRBD2. The germline CDR1 and CDR2 sequences are MRHNA and SNTAGT. V shed 2 bases and J 7 bases; nucleotides not matched to a gene: 3. The CDR3 has 15 amino acids.

The rearrangement joins TRBV7-2 to TRBJ1-2; no definite D call. CDR3 length: 12 residues. Germline-derived CDR1 and CDR2 are SGHTA and FQGNSA. The ends were cut back, 6 bases at V and 4 bases at J, with 9 bases in the middle. Here the CDR3 DNA reads TGTGCCAGCAGAAGGACTCTCTATGGCTACACCTTC. This gives the protein CASRRTLYGYTF.

V and J are TRBV15 and TRBJ1-1; possible D gene TRBD1, 5 bases. CDR1 and CDR2 (germline): LNHNV, YYDKDF (reference sequence). This CDR3 spans 14 amino acids. V lost 1 base and J lost 4, with 10 bases in between. The DNA for the CDR3 is TGTGCCACCAGCAGAGGTCAGGGTGTCACTGAAGCTTTCTTT. Translation: CATSRGQGVTEAFF.

The V gene is TRBV18, the J gene TRBJ1-1; 7 positions agree with TRBD1. CDR1 is KGHSH, CDR2 LQKENI, per germline. The V gene end was trimmed by 2 bases and the J gene end by 0 bases; junction bases not matched to a gene: 0. There are 14 residues in the CDR3. The CDR3 loop is CASSPDRVNTEAFF. The CDR3 coding sequence is TGTGCCAGCTCACCAGACAGGGTGAACACTGAAGCTTTCTTT.

This chain links TRBV2 with TRBJ2-5; D is uncertain. The CDR3 is made up of 13 amino acids. Germline V gene sequence: CDR1 SNHLY, CDR2 FYNNEI. V was clipped by 4 bases and J by 1 base, with 7 bases between them. Written as DNA, the CDR3 is TGTGCCAGCAGTGGGAACCGCCAAGAGACCCAGTACTTC. This codes for CASSGNRQETQYF.

Concerning this clone: The sample holds other DNA sequences that translate to the same CDR3. CDR3 in DNA: TGTGCCAGCTCACCAACGAACACTGAAGCTTTCTTT. It yields the protein CASSPTNTEAFF. The chain employs TRBV18 and TRBJ1-1; unclear D gene. Trimming left V 2 bases short and J 1 base short, with 2 bases between. This CDR3 has 12 amino acids. Germline V CDR1 and CDR2: KGHSH, LQKENI.

The chain uses TRBV11-2 and TRBJ1-3, with D perhaps matching TRBD1 (6 bases). Germline V gene lookup returns CDR1 SGHAT and CDR2 FQNNGV. This CDR3 contains 16 residues. Trimming shortened V by 4 bases and J by 1 base, and 14 bases separated the two germline ends. In nucleotides, the CDR3 is TGTGCCAGCAGCTCACCCCGGGACAAATCTGGAAACACCATATATTTT. Its translation: CASSSPRDKSGNTIYF. Full variable domain (missing parts from reference TRBV11-2 and TRBJ1-3): EAGVAQSPRYKIIEKRQSVAFWCNPISGHATLYWYQQILGQGPKLLIQFQNNGVVDDSQLPKDRFSAERLKGVDSTLKIQPAKLEDSAVYLCASSSPRDKSGNTIYFGEGSWLTVV.

The chain has TRBV6-5 and TRBJ1-2; D unresolved. Trimming removed 5 bases at V and 0 bases at J, with 10 bases between. The V gene's germline CDR1 is MNHEY and CDR2 SVGAGI. The CDR3 is 14 amino acids. This chain's CDR3 is CASSLAGSNYGYTF. The CDR3 DNA follows: TGTGCCAGCAGTCTGGCGGGTTCTAACTATGGCTACACCTTC.

This rearrangement joins TRBV6-2 or TRBV6-3 to TRBJ2-1, with TRBD2 identical over 10 bases. Germline V gives CDR1 MNHEY, CDR2 SVGEGT. CDR3 length equals 15 residues. With 5 bases clipped from V and 3 bases from J, the junction kept 4 bases outside the gene matches. As DNA, the CDR3 is TGTGCCAGCAGTCGGGGACTAGCGTACTACAATGAGCAGTTCTTC. Amino acids: CASSRGLAYYNEQFF.

The genes are TRBV6-5 and TRBJ2-2, with 7 positions matching TRBD1. The CDR3 length is 15 residues. Germline-derived CDR1 and CDR2 are MNHEY and SVGAGI. V was clipped by 2 bases and J by 4 bases; unmatched bases: 4. DNA for the CDR3: TGTGCCAGCAGTTACGACAGGGTCGGCACCGGGGAGCTGTTTTTT. Its translation: CASSYDRVGTGELFF.

The V gene is TRBV19, the J gene TRBJ2-2, with 10 positions matching TRBD2. Germline V lookup: CDR1 LNHDA, CDR2 SQIVND (reference sequence). This CDR3 spans 14 amino acids. V gave up 6 bases and J gave up 2 bases; unmatched junction bases: 0. The CDR3 nucleotides read TGTGCCAGTAGACTAGCGGGAAACACCGGGGAGCTGTTTTTT. It translates to CASRLAGNTGELFF.

CDR3 DNA: TGTGCCAGCTCACCATTCGGACAGGGGGCTTCACCCCTCCACTTT. Its translation: CASSPFGQGASPLHF. The chain joins TRBV18 to TRBJ1-6; TRBD1 agrees at 11 bases. The germline V gene has CDR1 KGHSH and CDR2 LQKENI. V lost 2 bases to trimming and J lost 9 bases; unmatched junction nucleotides: 3. The CDR3 runs to 15 residues. The complete variable domain, with remaining parts taken from reference TRBV18 and TRBJ1-6, reads NAGVMQNPRHLVRRRGQEARLRCSPMKGHSHVYWYRQLPEEGLKFMVYLQKENIIDESGMPKERFSAEFPKEGPSILRIQQVVRGDSAAYFCASSPFGQGASPLHFGNGTRLTVT.

This chain links TRBV5-1 with TRBJ2-1; D is perhaps TRBD1 (7 bases). The germline CDR1 and CDR2 sequences are SGHRS and YFSETQ. Deletions cut 1 base from V and 5 bases from J, with 10 bases between. This CDR3 spans 14 amino acids. CDR3 DNA sequence: TGCGCCAGCAGCTTGCAGGGGGGAGACAATGAGCAGTTCTTC. Its protein product is CASSLQGGDNEQFF.

This chain joins TRBV6-5 and TRBJ2-7; possible D gene TRBD1, 5 bases. This CDR3 is built from 15 residues. The germline CDR1 and CDR2 sequences are MNHEY and SVGAGI. V lost 4 bases to trimming and J lost 0 bases, with 13 bases between them. The CDR3 DNA is TGTGCCAGCAGTTCAAAACCCGACAGCTCCTACGAGCAGTACTTC. The encoded protein is CASSSKPDSSYEQYF.

DNA for the CDR3: TGTGCCAGCAGTGAAGCGGTGGGGAACACCGGGGAGCTGTTTTTT. This sequence encodes CASSEAVGNTGELFF. The rearrangement uses TRBV6-4 and TRBJ2-2, with a weak D call TRBD2 (5 bases). The CDR3 is 15 residues long. Between the trimmed V and J ends, which lost 3 bases and 1 base, there was a span of 9 bases. Germline CDR1 MRHNA, CDR2 SNTAGT.

Details on this clone: The germline gene is not matched at one end of the junction; a read error may be the cause. This sequence joins TRBV7-7 and TRBJ1-2; 11 nucleotides align to TRBD1. Germline assignment: CDR1 SSHAT and CDR2 FNYEAQ (reference sequence). CDR3 length equals 15 residues. Here the CDR3 reads CASSERDRGGYGYTF. The CDR3 DNA sequence: TGTGCTAGCAGCGAAAGGGACAGGGGGGGATATGGCTACACCTTC.